This T cell receptor beta chain comes out of a study of blood T cell repertoires in COVID-19. Participant ages covered roughly 18 to 90 years across about 22 US areas. Participants were placed into cohorts based on the clinical history they reported. Two negative PCRs, clearance, or symptom resolution characterized the recovered Cohort 3 donors. The V end lost 4 bases, the J end lost 9 bases, and 7 bases lay between the germline ends. There are 12 residues in the CDR3. As processed by the authors: Amplification of reference gene primers provided the estimated nucleated cell counts. The table came from immunoSEQ multiplex PCR; TCRdb's copy has only in-frame clones and leaves some out. V, J and clone size reflect that table, while D and trimming were determined from the DNA. The sample includes a few hundred thousand clones, around nine tenths seen only once; the top ten take 1.5% to 2%.

The receptor was isolated from a woman aged 25 to 39 who had recovered from COVID-19. The V and J genes are TRBV12-3 or TRBV12-4 and TRBJ1-6; D not certain. Sequenced input: PBMCs or T cells enriched from blood (not recorded which). CDR3 loop: CASSSGISPLHF. The CDR3 DNA reads TGTGCCAGCAGTTCCGGGATTTCACCCCTCCACTTT.